Sequencing of this T cell receptor (beta chain) was carried out in a study of siplizumab effects on memory and regulatory T cells. This CDR3 has 16 residues. CDR1 and CDR2 from the germline V gene are SGDLS and YYNGEE. The ends lost 0 bases at V and 6 bases at J; junction bases unmatched: 6. TCR templates, 75,000 to 100,000 per sample, were assayed. Sequencing used immunoSEQ multiplex PCR; TCRdb keeps in-frame clones, though not all of them. The data contain around 95,000 clones, around 90% of them seen just once; the ten biggest clones take up approximately 0.15%. About this clone: Antigen unknown.

Whole-study results and caveats: Treg-derived clones made up an average of around 75% of mappable alloreactive CD4+ clones with siplizumab and approximately 30% in controls. About 80-97% of proliferating CD4+ or CD8+ clones had no assignable naive or memory phenotype. In unstimulated cells, naive T cells appeared more diverse than memory T cells and seemed major alloresponse contributors.

The source material was CD4+ T cells sorted from blood. The chain is built from TRBV9 and TRBJ2-2; 9 bases are shared with TRBD1. The source of this sequence is a human donor in good health. The DNA of the CDR3 is TGTGCCAGCAGCGTAGCGGGACAGGGTGGTCCCGGGGAGCTGTTTTTT. This translates into CASSVAGQGGPGELFF.